This TCR beta chain was captured in a study of identical twins. Overall study findings and caveats: The authors drew conclusions from cross-sectional statistical analysis rather than following the same donors. Out-of-frame alpha sequences common to twins exhibited an excess of low generation probability.

This clonotype has ten or more counts. Its antigen is unknown. V lost 6 bases and J lost 2, with 8 bases in between. This CDR3 is 12 amino acids long. CDR1 and CDR2 (germline): MNHEY, SVGEGT. Via MiXCR, TCRdb re-called the 5' RACE reads, giving one row per CDR3 protein. Here the sample spans 200,000 to 250,000 distinct CDR3 sequences, approximately 12% being singletons. The same data also went into a second study, on yellow fever vaccine responses in identical twins.

The source of this sequence is a woman under 30 in good health. The sample was memory (CD45RO+) T cells sorted from blood. This rearrangement joins TRBV6-2 or TRBV6-3 to TRBJ2-7, with D uncertain. The CDR3 is CASRSRTYEQYF. The CDR3 DNA sequence: TGTGCCAGCAGGAGTCGAACCTACGAGCAGTACTTC.